Here is one T cell receptor beta chain with its context. Its antigen is currently unknown. The data were obtained in a study of beta chain features in type 1 diabetes. Study conclusions and caveats: Moderate yet significant TCRB CDR3 shortening was seen in Type 1 diabetes patients in all four CD4+ subsets.

The CDR3 sequence is 14 residues long. From germline, CDR1 is MGHDK and CDR2 SYGVNS. Trimming pared 8 bases from V and 0 bases from J, leaving 14 bases between. Reverse transcription of all isolated RNA meant that expressed TCRB transcripts were sequenced. Assay: immunoSEQ multiplex PCR; the TCRdb copy retains only in-frame clones and omits some. The sample holds about 150,000 clones, around 10% seen once. Sequencing used central memory CD4+ T cells from blood. V and J are TRBV25-1 and TRBJ2-7; possibly TRBD2 for D (6 bases). The TCR comes from a man aged 30-40 years with type 1 diabetes. Here the CDR3 reads CASAGGGASYEQYF. CDR3 DNA: TGTGCCAGCGCCGGTGGAGGGGCCTCCTACGAGCAGTACTTC.